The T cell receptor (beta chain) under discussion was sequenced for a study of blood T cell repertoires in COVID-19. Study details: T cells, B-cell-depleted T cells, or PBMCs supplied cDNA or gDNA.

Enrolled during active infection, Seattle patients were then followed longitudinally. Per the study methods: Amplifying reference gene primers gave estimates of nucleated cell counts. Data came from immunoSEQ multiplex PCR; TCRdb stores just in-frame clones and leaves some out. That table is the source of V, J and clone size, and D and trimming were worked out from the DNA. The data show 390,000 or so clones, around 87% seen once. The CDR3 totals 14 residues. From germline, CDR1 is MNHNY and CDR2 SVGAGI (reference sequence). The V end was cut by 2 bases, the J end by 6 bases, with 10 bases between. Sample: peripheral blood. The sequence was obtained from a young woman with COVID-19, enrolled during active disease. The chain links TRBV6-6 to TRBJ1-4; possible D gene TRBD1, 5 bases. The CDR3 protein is CASSYEPGHEKLFF. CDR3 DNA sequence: TGTGCCAGCAGTTACGAGCCAGGGCATGAAAAACTGTTTTTT.